The text below deals with one T cell receptor beta chain. Its target is not known. The data belong to a study of OX40 agonist ivuxolimab in advanced cancers. Study-wide background: Averaging approximately 60 years in age, with a range of about 23 to 85, the cohort was about 83% male. The study's findings and limits: Also present in some nonresponders was a low level of normalized T-cell clonal expansion. Dosing at 0.1 to 3.0 mg/kg was accompanied by clonal expansion of CD4+ and CD8+ blood T cells by week 6.

This table comes from immunoSEQ multiplex PCR, and its TCRdb copy is limited to in-frame clones, with some not included. The sample carries under 13,000 clones, roughly 80% recorded once. Germline V CDR1 and CDR2: MDHEN, SYDVKM. The CDR3 runs 16 residues. The V and J ends lost 2 bases and 6 bases, in that order; junction bases with no gene match: 3. The source material was CD4+ or CD8+ T cells sorted from blood, sampled in a trial of the OX40 agonist ivuxolimab. This TCR came from an adult with an advanced solid tumor such as melanoma, head and neck, liver or kidney cancer. The genes are TRBV28 and TRBJ2-3, with 15 bases identical to TRBD2. For the CDR3, the DNA is TGTGCCAGCAGTTTACCCGGGACTAGCGGGGGGGATACGCAGTATTTT. Encoded protein: CASSLPGTSGGDTQYF.